This T cell receptor (beta chain) is drawn from a study of response to subunit inactivated influenza vaccine. Findings of the study overall: Only a handful of new T cells, the authors suggested, are recruited with each seasonal influenza vaccination.

The sample holds a few counts of this clonotype. Its antigen is as yet unknown. Trimming left V 4 bases short and J 1 base short, with 14 bases between. Germline V gene lookup returns CDR1 MDHEN and CDR2 SYDVKM. This CDR3 region has 16 residues. MiXCR, applied by TCRdb to the RT-PCR reads, yields one record per CDR3 protein. The table has about 240,000 distinct CDR3 sequences, 12% seen once. The genes are TRBV28 and TRBJ2-1; TRBD2 might be the D (6 bases). The source of this sequence is a man aged 50 to 60 who received an inactivated influenza vaccine. The source material was non-naive T cells sorted from PBMCs, sampled around 15 days before vaccination. DNA of the CDR3: TGTGCCAGCAGTTCCATCTCTGGGGGGTCCTACAATGAGCAGTTCTTC. As protein: CASSSISGGSYNEQFF.